The next 2 T cell receptor beta chains were all read from a single sample in a study of cytomegalovirus exposure and HLA in healthy donors. Vbeta (60) and Jbeta (13) primers were used in the PCR. The method was immunoSEQ multiplex PCR; TCRdb's version includes in-frame clones alone and lacks a portion of them. The table includes some 160,000 clones, around four fifths detected once. The source material was PBMCs. These TCRs come from a man between 18 and 29 years old in good health and CMV-seronegative.

The rearrangement uses TRBV9 and TRBJ2-1, with 9 bases that match TRBD2. This CDR3 has 15 amino acids. Trimming cost V 0 bases and J 10 bases; bases outside gene matches: 8. Per germline, CDR1 SGDLS and CDR2 YYNGEE. The CDR3: CASSVGREGRAEQFF. The CDR3 DNA follows: TGTGCCAGCAGCGTAGGGCGGGAGGGCCGGGCAGAGCAGTTCTTC.

V and J are TRBV5-1 and TRBJ2-1, with TRBD2 matching over 12 bases. Germline V CDR1 and CDR2: SGHRS, YFSETQ. CDR3 length: 16 residues. The J segment lost 8 bases and the V segment lost 0 bases, leaving 6 bases of the junction unmatched. CDR3 nucleotide sequence: TGCGCCAGCAGCTTGGGACTAGCGGGAGTCGGAGATGAGCAGTTCTTC. It codes for CASSLGLAGVGDEQFF. The full variable domain, rest sourced from reference TRBV5-1 and TRBJ2-1, is KAGVTQTPRYLIKTRGQQVTLSCSPISGHRSVSWYQQTPGQGLQFLFEYFSETQRNKGNFPGRFSGRQFSNSRSEMNVSTLELGDSALYLCASSLGLAGVGDEQFFGPGTRLTVL.